These 25 T cell receptor beta chains were all obtained from the same sample, sequenced in a study of long-term antiretroviral therapy in people with HIV. immunoSEQ v3.0 was run at survey level. TCRdb's copy holds only in-frame clones and misses some; the assay was immunoSEQ multiplex PCR. The data show 18,000 or so clones, 78% seen once. The specimen was unsorted PBMCs, collected at the start of antiretroviral therapy, before treatment. These receptors were taken from a woman aged 35 to 49 with HIV.

The chain recombines TRBV6-5 with TRBJ2-6, with no clear D. The CDR3 is made up of 12 amino acids. Germline V CDR1 and CDR2: MNHEY, SVGAGI. The V end was cut by 3 bases, the J end by 10 bases, with 7 bases between. CDR3 sequence reads: CASSYRRNVLTF. In nucleotides, the CDR3 is TGTGCCAGCAGTTATCGCCGAAACGTCCTGACTTTC.

V and J are TRBV4-3 and TRBJ2-4, with 10 bases matching TRBD1. Trimming cost V 2 bases and J 6 bases; bases outside gene matches: 4. The CDR3 is 15 amino acids. Germline V gene lookup returns CDR1 LGHNA and CDR2 YSLEER. This chain's CDR3 is CASSQQDRGVNIQYF. CDR3 DNA: TGCGCCAGCAGCCAACAGGACAGGGGGGTAAACATTCAGTACTTC.

The chain is built from TRBV11-2 and TRBJ2-7; D may match TRBD1 or TRBD2 (6 bases each). The CDR3 sequence is 17 residues long. Trimming pared 1 base from V and 1 base from J, leaving 17 bases between. The germline CDR1 and CDR2 sequences are SGHAT and FQNNGV. CDR3 sequence (DNA): TGTGCCAGCAGCTTAGCCCCGGGGGCTGCTTCTTCCTACGAGCAGTACTTC. As protein: CASSLAPGAASSYEQYF.

This chain uses TRBV29-1 with TRBJ2-7; 10 nucleotides agree with TRBD1. The V gene end was trimmed by 7 bases and the J gene end by 6 bases; junction bases not matched to a gene: 12. Germline V gene sequence: CDR1 SQVTM, CDR2 ANQGSEA. CDR3 length equals 14 residues. The DNA for the CDR3 is TGCAGCGGGAAAATCGGGACAGGGGACGCCGAGCAGTACTTC. Amino acids: CSGKIGTGDAEQYF.

This clone was counted between two and nine times. The rearrangement joins TRBV4-3 to TRBJ2-7; TRBD1 matches 7 bases. V lost 0 bases and J lost 10; bases outside the gene matches: 9. The CDR3 is 14 residues long. CDR1 is LGHNA, CDR2 YSLEER, per germline. The CDR3 region has the DNA TGCGCCAGCAGCCAAGATGTCCGGGACAGAGAACAGTACTTC. As protein: CASSQDVRDREQYF.

The chain has TRBV6-6 and TRBJ2-3; 8 bases fit TRBD2. Germline V gene lookup returns CDR1 MNHNY and CDR2 SVGAGI (reference sequence). Germline trimming cut 10 bases from V and 4 bases from J; bases unmatched to any gene: 10. The CDR3 loop spans 14 amino acids. The CDR3 sequence is CATYPGGAPDTQYF. The CDR3 DNA is TGTGCCACCTACCCCGGGGGGGCTCCAGATACGCAGTATTTT.

Concerning this clone itself: Within the sample, other DNA sequences also encode this same CDR3. The chain recombines TRBV6-5 with TRBJ1-2; D remains unclear. The germline V and J ends were trimmed by 0 bases and 7 bases, with 12 bases remaining between them. The CDR3 is 14 amino acids. Per the germline V gene, CDR1 is MNHEY and CDR2 is SVGAGI. CDR3 DNA sequence: TGTGCCAGCAGTTACTCGGTGCGAGGGAGTGGCTACACCTTC. Translation: CASSYSVRGSGYTF.

The chain uses TRBV9 and TRBJ2-2; D not certain. V was clipped by 2 bases and J by 6 bases, with 8 bases between them. CDR3 size: 13 residues. Germline CDR1 SGDLS, CDR2 YYNGEE. Here the CDR3 DNA reads TGTGCCAGCAGCGTGCTCCCCGCCGGGGAGCTGTTTTTT. This encodes CASSVLPAGELFF.

This chain uses TRBV5-5 with TRBJ2-5; D is possibly TRBD1 or TRBD2 (5 bases each). Germline V lookup: CDR1 SGHKS, CDR2 YYEKEE (reference sequence). V shed 0 bases and J shed 3 bases, with 12 bases lying between them. The CDR3 covers 15 residues. This CDR3 is CASSLGKLGEETQYF. Here the CDR3 DNA reads TGTGCCAGCAGCTTGGGAAAACTAGGGGAAGAGACCCAGTACTTC.

The rearrangement links TRBV28 to TRBJ2-7, with D possibly matching TRBD2 (6 bases). Trimming removed 5 bases at V and 0 bases at J, with 14 bases between. CDR3 size: 15 residues. Germline CDR1 reads MDHEN; CDR2 reads SYDVKM. The CDR3 region has the DNA TGTGCCAGCAGTCCTCGAGCGGGCAACTCCTACGAGCAGTACTTC. Encoded protein: CASSPRAGNSYEQYF.

In its sample, this clone was seen a few times. The chain recombines TRBV4-3 with TRBJ1-2; D unclear. V was shortened by 0 bases and J by 2 bases, with 10 bases between the two germline ends. Germline V gene data show CDR1 as LGHNA and CDR2 as YSLEER. The CDR3 runs to 15 residues. Here the CDR3 DNA reads TGCGCCAGCAGCCAAGAGGACGGCCAAAACTATGGCTACACCTTC. It translates to CASSQEDGQNYGYTF.

This chain uses TRBV29-1 with TRBJ1-3, with D maybe TRBD1 (6 bases). In germline, CDR1 is SQVTM, CDR2 ANQGSEA. V lost 2 bases and J lost 0, with 20 bases in between. The CDR3 is made up of 18 amino acids. The CDR3 loop reads CSVELDGTPLFSGNTIYF. The CDR3, as DNA: TGCAGCGTTGAACTTGACGGGACACCTTTATTCTCTGGAAACACCATATATTTT.

This sequence joins TRBV30 and TRBJ1-3, with a weak D call TRBD1 (5 bases). The V gene's germline CDR1 is GTSNPN and CDR2 SVGIG (reference sequence). The germline V and J ends were trimmed by 3 bases and 4 bases, with 19 bases remaining between them. The length of the CDR3 is 16 residues. CDR3 bases: TGTGCCTGGAGCGAAAACCCCGGGACCTCCGGAAACACCATATATTTT. Translating it yields CAWSENPGTSGNTIYF.

The V and J genes are TRBV30 and TRBJ1-6; no clear D gene. CDR1 and CDR2 (germline): GTSNPN, SVGIG (reference sequence). This CDR3 comprises 15 residues. V lost 4 bases and J lost 6, with 16 bases in between. The CDR3 DNA reads TGTGCCTGGAAGAGGGTGATACCTCTTAATTCACCCCTCCACTTT. Amino acids: CAWKRVIPLNSPLHF.

As DNA, the CDR3 is TGTGCCAGCAGCGCCAGCGGGGGGGTGACAGATACGCAGTATTTT. Protein: CASSASGGVTDTQYF. V usage is TRBV7-3 and J usage is TRBJ2-3; 10 bases map to TRBD2. Germline-derived CDR1 and CDR2 are SGHTA and FQGTGA. This CDR3 is 15 amino acids long. The J segment lost 3 bases and the V segment lost 5 bases, leaving 5 bases of the junction unmatched.

This clone has just one count. The CDR3 reads CAILDRDHTGELFF. DNA of the CDR3: TGTGCCATCTTGGACAGGGACCACACCGGGGAGCTGTTTTTT. The chain joins TRBV10-3 to TRBJ2-2; TRBD1 matches 8 bases. The V gene end was trimmed by 8 bases and the J gene end by 3 bases; junction bases not matched to a gene: 5. Germline CDR1 is ENHRY and CDR2 is SYGVKD. The CDR3 spans 14 residues.

As for this clone: Different DNA sequences within this sample yield the same CDR3. This rearrangement joins TRBV10-3 to TRBJ1-5; 11 bases line up with TRBD1. V shed 2 bases and J 3 bases; nucleotides not matched to a gene: 3. The CDR3 loop spans 16 amino acids. The germline V gene has CDR1 ENHRY and CDR2 SYGVKD. As DNA, the CDR3 is TGTGCCATCAGTGAGACGGGACAGGGGGACAATCAGCCCCAGCATTTT. Amino acids: CAISETGQGDNQPQHF.

This clone was observed a few times. J is TRBJ1-6 and V is TRBV2, with a tentative D call TRBD1 (5 bases). The germline V gene encodes CDR1 SNHLY and CDR2 FYNNEI. This CDR3 spans 15 amino acids. V was trimmed by 7 bases and J by 5 bases, leaving 15 bases between them. The CDR3 DNA follows: TGTGCCAGCATCCCTGAGGGGTATGATAATTCACCCCTCCACTTT. Translated, it gives CASIPEGYDNSPLHF.

This chain connects TRBV28 to TRBJ1-1; 9 bases are a match to TRBD1. The germline CDR1 and CDR2 sequences are MDHEN and SYDVKM. J lost 3 bases, V lost 4 bases, and 3 bases had no gene match. CDR3 length: 14 residues. The CDR3 sequence is CASSYDRGYTEAFF. For the CDR3, the DNA is TGTGCCAGCAGTTACGACAGGGGGTACACTGAAGCTTTCTTT.

The chain couples TRBV18 to TRBJ2-3; tentatively, D is TRBD1 or TRBD2 (5 bases each). The CDR3 length is 16 residues. Germline-derived CDR1 and CDR2 are KGHSH and LQKENI. The germline V and J ends were trimmed by 3 bases and 3 bases, with 16 bases remaining between them. CDR3 sequence (DNA): TGTGCCAGCTCACCTCCGTCGGGGCGTGGGACAGATACGCAGTATTTT. Translating gives CASSPPSGRGTDTQYF.

V and J are TRBV5-1 and TRBJ2-7, with D unresolved. This CDR3 has 12 amino acids. Germline CDR1 and CDR2: SGHRS and YFSETQ. Trimming took off 0 bases at V and 6 bases at J, with 7 bases between the two ends. The CDR3 nucleotides are TGCGCCAGCAGCTTGGTAGCAGGCGAGCAGTACTTC. It codes for CASSLVAGEQYF.

The rearrangement links TRBV29-1 to TRBJ1-5; 7 bases align to TRBD1. The CDR3 extends over 14 amino acids. The germline CDR1 and CDR2 sequences are SQVTM and ANQGSEA. Trimming took 6 bases from V and 0 from J; bases not matched to a gene: 5. The CDR3 bases are TGCAGCGTACTCGGACAGGATAGCAATCAGCCCCAGCATTTT. This sequence encodes CSVLGQDSNQPQHF.

For the CDR3, the DNA is TGTGCCAGCAGCTTGGCCGAGGGAGGGTCGGGCTACGAGCAGTACTTC. Its protein is CASSLAEGGSGYEQYF. The chain is built from TRBV5-4 and TRBJ2-7, with 7 bases lining up with TRBD2. The CDR3 consists of 16 residues. The ends lost 0 bases at V and 3 bases at J; junction bases unmatched: 9. Germline V CDR1 and CDR2: SGHNT, YYREEE (reference sequence). The whole variable domain, filled in from reference TRBV5-4 and TRBJ2-7, reads ETGVTQSPTHLIKTRGQQVTLRCSSQSGHNTVSWYQQALGQGPQFIFQYYREEENGRGNFPPRFSGLQFPNYSSELNVNALELDDSALYLCASSLAEGGSGYEQYFGPGTRLTVT.

J is TRBJ1-3 and V is TRBV18; TRBD1 might be the D (5 bases). V lost 2 bases, J lost 0 bases, and 11 bases lay in between. The germline V gene encodes CDR1 KGHSH and CDR2 LQKENI. This CDR3 spans 16 amino acids. CDR3 DNA sequence: TGTGCCAGCTCACCATCGCCCCAGGGCTCTGGAAACACCATATATTTT. Translation: CASSPSPQGSGNTIYF. Complete variable domain (other parts from reference TRBV18 and TRBJ1-3): NAGVMQNPRHLVRRRGQEARLRCSPMKGHSHVYWYRQLPEEGLKFMVYLQKENIIDESGMPKERFSAEFPKEGPSILRIQQVVRGDSAAYFCASSPSPQGSGNTIYFGEGSWLTVV.

The J gene is TRBJ2-2, the V gene TRBV2; D is uncertain. The CDR3 runs 13 residues. V dropped 5 bases and J dropped 6 bases, with 10 bases sitting between them. Germline V CDR1 and CDR2: SNHLY, FYNNEI. The CDR3 spells CASSPAASGELFF. CDR3 bases: TGTGCCAGCAGTCCCGCGGCTTCCGGGGAGCTGTTTTTT.